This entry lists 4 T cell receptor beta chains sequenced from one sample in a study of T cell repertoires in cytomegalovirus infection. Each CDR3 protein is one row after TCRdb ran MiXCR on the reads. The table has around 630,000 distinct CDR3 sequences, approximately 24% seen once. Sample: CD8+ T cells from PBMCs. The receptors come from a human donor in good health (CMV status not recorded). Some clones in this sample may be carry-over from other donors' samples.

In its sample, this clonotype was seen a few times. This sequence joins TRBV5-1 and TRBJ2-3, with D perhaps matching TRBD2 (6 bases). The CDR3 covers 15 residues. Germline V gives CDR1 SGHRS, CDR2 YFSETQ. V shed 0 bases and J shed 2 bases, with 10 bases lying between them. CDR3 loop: CASSLEDYPTDTQYF. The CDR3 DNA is TGCGCCAGCAGCTTGGAGGACTACCCCACAGATACGCAGTATTTT.

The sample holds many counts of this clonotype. As DNA, the CDR3 is TGTGCCAGCAGTGAGGGGGGGGCCACAGATACGCAGTATTTT. The encoded protein is CASSEGGATDTQYF. This chain links TRBV6-1 with TRBJ2-3; D possibly corresponds to TRBD2 (7 bases). The CDR3 has 14 amino acids. Germline V gene lookup returns CDR1 MNHNS and CDR2 SASEGT. V was pared by 3 bases and J by 2 bases, with 9 bases between.

CDR3 coding DNA: TGTGCCAGCAGTCCTAGGGTCACGGGACTTGAGCAGTTCTTC. It is translated as CASSPRVTGLEQFF. The V and J genes are TRBV12-3 or TRBV12-4 and TRBJ2-1; perhaps TRBD2 as D (6 bases). Between the trimmed V and J ends, which lost 5 bases and 9 bases, there was a span of 17 bases. The CDR3 consists of 14 residues.

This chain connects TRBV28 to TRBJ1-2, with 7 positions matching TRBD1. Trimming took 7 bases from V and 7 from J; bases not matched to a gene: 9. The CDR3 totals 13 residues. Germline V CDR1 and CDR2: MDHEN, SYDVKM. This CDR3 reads CASIGGPRGGYTF. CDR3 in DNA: TGTGCCAGCATAGGGGGCCCTCGGGGTGGCTACACCTTC.